This T cell receptor beta chain emerged from a study of blood T cell repertoires in COVID-19. Participants spanned ages about 18 to 95 years and resided in about 25 US areas. Only in-frame clones appear in the TCRdb table, and some are missing; sequencing was by immunoSEQ multiplex PCR. Among about 480,000 clones, over 75% were seen once, and the ten largest hold less than 2%. Trimming cost V 3 bases and J 2 bases; bases outside gene matches: 6. This CDR3 has 15 amino acids. Germline CDR1 and CDR2: SGHTA and FQGNSA. The chain has TRBV7-2 and TRBJ1-1; 7 bases match TRBD1. The sample consisted of PBMCs or T cells enriched from blood (not recorded which). The receptor was derived from a woman aged 35 to 49 who had recovered from COVID-19. CDR3 residues: CASSLLTGKNTEAFF. Written as DNA, the CDR3 is TGTGCCAGCAGCTTGCTGACAGGGAAAAACACTGAAGCTTTCTTT.